Listed below are T cell receptor beta chains from one sample, sequenced in a study of blood T cell repertoires in COVID-19. Generated by immunoSEQ multiplex PCR, the TCRdb table keeps only in-frame clones and is missing some. The sample yields some 180,000 clones, approximately 84% seen once. Sample: peripheral blood. These receptors originate from a man aged 65-85 years with active or convalescent COVID-19. Both conserved end residues are part of each CDR3. A D gene is named only where the DNA matches it firmly. Clone sizes are given selectively: once, few, many, or a class where the clone is expanded.

j_call d_call clone_size v_call cdr3_aa cdr3_nt
TRBJ1-2 TRBD1 NA TRBV27 CASSINPGQPYGYTF TGTGCCAGCAGTATCAACCCGGGACAGCCATATGGCTACACCTTC
TRBJ1-1 TRBD1 NA TRBV4-1 CASSINTGTDTEAFF TGCGCCAGCAGCATAAATACAGGGACAGACACTGAAGCTTTCTTT
TRBJ2-7 NA NA TRBV3-1/TRBV3-2 CASSRSRGAGDREQYF TGTGCCAGCAGCCGGAGTCGGGGGGCGGGTGATCGCGAGCAGTACTTC
TRBJ2-2 TRBD2 NA TRBV5-1 CASSLPAGVVTGELFF TGCGCCAGCAGCTTACCGGCGGGAGTTGTAACCGGGGAGCTGTTTTTT
TRBJ2-7 NA NA TRBV5-4 CASSPLAGSSYEQYF TGTGCCAGCAGCCCACTGGCGGGGTCGTCCTACGAGCAGTACTTC
TRBJ1-2 NA NA TRBV28 CASSSARGKGYTF TGTGCCAGCAGTTCGGCCAGGGGAAAAGGCTACACCTTC
TRBJ2-1 TRBD1 NA TRBV10-3 CAISRGTGGYNEQFF TGTGCCATCAGTCGAGGGACAGGGGGCTACAATGAGCAGTTCTTC
TRBJ2-3 TRBD2 NA TRBV5-3 CARSPLPLTSGNTDTQYF TGTGCCAGAAGCCCACTCCCTCTGACTAGCGGGAACACAGATACGCAGTATTTT
TRBJ1-3 NA NA TRBV13 CATSRWGVGNTIYF TGTGCCACTTCTAGGTGGGGCGTTGGAAACACCATATATTTT
TRBJ2-2 TRBD2 NA TRBV27 CASSLRGRTSGSTGELFF TGTGCCAGCAGTTTAAGGGGAAGGACTAGCGGGAGCACCGGGGAGCTGTTTTTT
TRBJ2-7 TRBD1 NA TRBV27 CASRYRANSGTGYYEQYF TGTGCCAGCAGATACAGGGCCAATTCCGGGACAGGGTACTACGAGCAGTACTTC
TRBJ2-2 TRBD1 NA TRBV15 CATSRLRTGRTGELFF TGTGCCACCAGCAGGCTCAGGACAGGTCGCACCGGGGAGCTGTTTTTT
TRBJ2-3 NA NA TRBV19 CASSINQDTQYF TGTGCCAGTAGTATCAACCAGGATACGCAGTATTTT
TRBJ2-3 TRBD2 NA TRBV7-2 CASSLGGLAGGLADTQYF TGTGCCAGCAGCTTAGGGGGACTAGCGGGAGGTCTCGCGGATACGCAGTATTTT
TRBJ2-1 TRBD2 NA TRBV7-9 CASSRLSGRGDEQFF TGTGCCAGCAGCCGCCTTAGCGGGAGGGGGGATGAGCAGTTCTTC
TRBJ1-2 NA NA TRBV6-6 CASTLRAGYGYTF TGTGCCAGCACTCTACGGGCGGGGTATGGCTACACCTTC
TRBJ1-2 NA NA TRBV4-3 CASSQDVRYGYTF TGCGCCAGCAGCCAAGACGTCCGCTATGGCTACACCTTC
TRBJ2-7 NA NA TRBV5-1 CASSLLGQLGAYEQYF TGCGCCAGCAGCTTGCTTGGACAGCTAGGCGCCTACGAGCAGTACTTC
TRBJ1-4 TRBD1 NA TRBV5-4 CASSNGQGINEKLFF TGTGCCAGCAGTAATGGACAGGGAATAAATGAAAAACTGTTTTTT
TRBJ2-3 NA NA TRBV6-5 CASTEDGTDTQYF TGTGCCAGCACCGAAGACGGGACAGATACGCAGTATTTT
TRBJ2-1 TRBD2 NA TRBV29-1 CSAASGRAGGSYNEQFF TGCAGCGCTGCTAGCGGGAGGGCCGGTGGCTCCTACAATGAGCAGTTCTTC
TRBJ2-7 NA NA TRBV11-2 CASSLSLRDEQYF TGTGCCAGCAGCCTTAGTTTACGCGACGAGCAGTACTTC
TRBJ1-4 TRBD1 NA TRBV10-3 CAISRTGGQTGSANEKLFF TGTGCCATCAGTAGGACAGGAGGTCAAACCGGGTCAGCTAATGAAAAACTGTTTTTT
TRBJ2-7 TRBD1 once TRBV18 CASSRTGGDEQYF TGTGCCAGCTCCAGGACAGGGGGCGATGAGCAGTACTTC
TRBJ1-5 TRBD1 NA TRBV19 CASSLDRPSPISNQPQHF TGTGCCAGTAGCCTGGACAGGCCATCGCCTATTAGCAATCAGCCCCAGCATTTT
TRBJ2-1 NA NA TRBV18 CASSPAVGEQFF TGTGCCAGCTCACCAGCGGTGGGTGAGCAGTTCTTC
TRBJ2-1 NA NA TRBV19 CASSIGSYNEQFF TGTGCCAGTAGTATCGGGAGTTACAATGAGCAGTTCTTC
TRBJ2-1 TRBD2 NA TRBV9 CASSVALSGRTYNEQFF TGTGCCAGCAGCGTAGCTCTTAGCGGGAGGACCTACAATGAGCAGTTCTTC
TRBJ2-5 TRBD1 NA TRBV25-1 CASSPQDRDQETQYF TGTGCCAGCAGTCCCCAGGACAGGGATCAAGAGACCCAGTACTTC
TRBJ2-1 NA NA TRBV5-6 CASSSLAKGYNEQFF TGTGCCAGCAGCTCCCTTGCCAAGGGGTACAATGAGCAGTTCTTC
TRBJ1-1 NA many TRBV5-1 CATNSGLNTEAFF TGCGCCACTAACTCGGGGTTGAACACTGAAGCTTTCTTT
TRBJ2-6 NA NA TRBV18 CASSPRGQGTSGANVLTF TGTGCCAGCTCACCTAGGGGACAAGGGACGTCTGGGGCCAACGTCCTGACTTTC
TRBJ1-4 TRBD1 NA TRBV29-1 CSVIDRASNEKLFF TGCAGCGTTATAGACAGGGCTTCTAATGAAAAACTGTTTTTT
TRBJ1-2 TRBD1 NA TRBV5-1 CASSTRDSGYTF TGCGCCAGCAGCACAAGGGACAGTGGCTACACCTTC
TRBJ2-2 TRBD1 NA TRBV5-1 CASSLRTGWTGELFF TGCGCCAGCAGCTTAAGGACAGGGTGGACCGGGGAGCTGTTTTTT
TRBJ2-5 NA NA TRBV7-2 CASSLGPGQETQYF TGTGCCAGCAGCTTGGGGCCGGGTCAAGAGACCCAGTACTTC
TRBJ1-3 NA NA TRBV2 CAITPGSGNTIYF TGTGCCATCACGCCCGGCTCTGGAAACACCATATATTTT
TRBJ1-6 NA NA TRBV11-2 CASSPQGFGISPLHF TGTGCCAGCAGCCCACAGGGATTCGGGATTTCACCCCTCCACTTT
TRBJ2-5 NA NA TRBV7-3 CASSPTGLQETQYF TGTGCCAGCAGCCCAACAGGTCTGCAAGAGACCCAGTACTTC
TRBJ2-3 TRBD2 NA TRBV9 CASSVQTSGNPDTQYF TGTGCCAGCAGCGTTCAAACTAGCGGGAATCCAGATACGCAGTATTTT
TRBJ2-1 TRBD2 NA TRBV5-1 CASSLNQRGFSYNEQFF TGCGCCAGCAGCTTGAATCAGCGGGGGTTTTCCTACAATGAGCAGTTCTTC
TRBJ1-2 TRBD1 NA TRBV6-5 CASRLDRGQGGYTF TGTGCCAGCAGATTGGACAGGGGGCAGGGTGGCTACACCTTC
TRBJ1-6 TRBD1 many TRBV2 CASRGTANSPLHF TGTGCCAGCAGGGGGACAGCTAATTCACCCCTCCACTTT
TRBJ1-2 TRBD1 NA TRBV24-1 CATSDSTGGGGYTF TGTGCCACCAGTGACTCGACAGGGGGCGGGGGCTACACCTTC
TRBJ2-7 TRBD1 NA TRBV13 CASSIEGQGNEQYF TGTGCCAGCAGCATAGAGGGACAGGGCAACGAGCAGTACTTC
TRBJ2-3 NA NA TRBV18 CASSPTAFTDTQYF TGTGCCAGCTCACCAACAGCTTTCACAGATACGCAGTATTTT
TRBJ1-2 TRBD1 once TRBV24-1 CATSDGRGTGGYTF TGTGCCACCAGTGATGGCAGGGGGACAGGTGGCTACACCTTC
TRBJ1-1 NA NA TRBV28 CASSLGAQRDTEAFF TGTGCCAGCAGTTTAGGCGCCCAGAGGGACACTGAAGCTTTCTTT
TRBJ1-5 NA NA TRBV30 CAWSVFSNQPQHF TGTGCCTGGAGTGTCTTTAGCAATCAGCCCCAGCATTTT
TRBJ2-3 NA once TRBV7-3 CASSFRGYTDTQYF TGTGCCAGCAGCTTTAGAGGCTATACAGATACGCAGTATTTT
TRBJ2-5 NA NA TRBV2 CASSGYQGGGETQYF TGTGCCAGCAGTGGTTATCAGGGTGGAGGGGAGACCCAGTACTTC
TRBJ1-1 NA NA TRBV7-8 CASSYRTGAEAFF TGTGCCAGCAGCTACCGGACTGGCGCTGAAGCTTTCTTT
TRBJ2-7 TRBD1 NA TRBV11-2 CASSLAGGNYYEQYF TGTGCCAGCAGCTTAGCAGGGGGCAATTACTACGAGCAGTACTTC
TRBJ2-2 TRBD2 NA TRBV27 CASSKGLAGYGFRTGELFF TGTGCCAGCAGCAAGGGACTAGCGGGATATGGGTTTAGGACCGGGGAGCTGTTTTTT
TRBJ2-1 NA NA TRBV3-1/TRBV3-2 CASSQFLAGTYNEQFF TGTGCCAGCAGCCAATTTTTGGCGGGAACCTACAATGAGCAGTTCTTC